Below are 5 T cell receptor beta chains sequenced from a single sample in a study of CD8+CD57+ T cells in acquired aplastic anemia. Genomic DNA templated the TCR beta VDJ and CDR3 profiling. MiXCR was run by TCRdb on the reads, yielding one entry per CDR3 protein. The repertoire holds some 190,000 distinct CDR3 sequences, roughly 56% seen once, with more than 15% in the top ten. Source material: sorted CD4+, CD8+, or CD8+CD57+ T cells (not recorded which) from PBMCs. These receptors came from a human donor in good health, serving as a control.

The chain employs TRBV15 and TRBJ1-1; 7 bases match TRBD1. Per the germline V gene, CDR1 is LNHNV and CDR2 is YYDKDF (reference sequence). This CDR3 is built from 14 residues. The trim removed 2 bases at V and 4 bases at J, leaving 4 bases unmatched. This CDR3 reads CATSRRQGLTEAFF. CDR3 in DNA: TGTGCCACCAGCAGAAGACAGGGACTCACTGAAGCTTTCTTT.

About this clonotype itself: This may come from a read error, since a much larger clone is one base off. V is TRBV6-5 and J is TRBJ1-4; D ambiguous. The germline V gene has CDR1 MNHEY and CDR2 SVGAGI. The CDR3 totals 13 residues. The CDR3 DNA reads as TGTGGCAGCAGGCCCGACCTTAATGAAAAACTGTTTTTT. It codes for CGSRPDLNEKLFF.

This chain links TRBV12-3 or TRBV12-4 with TRBJ2-2, with D possibly being TRBD1 (6 bases). Trimming removed 5 bases at V and 0 bases at J, with 13 bases between. This CDR3 is 16 amino acids long. The CDR3 DNA reads as TGTGCCAGCAGTAGCTCCCGGGACACGAACACCGGGGAGCTGTTTTTT. This encodes CASSSSRDTNTGELFF.

The genes are TRBV24-1 and TRBJ1-5; D gene ambiguous. In germline, CDR1 is KGHDR, CDR2 SFDVKD. Trimming took 5 bases from V and 6 from J, leaving 10 bases between them. This CDR3 spans 13 amino acids. The CDR3 DNA sequence: TGTGCCACCAGTGGTGGCAGTGGTCAGCCCCAGCATTTT. It yields the protein CATSGGSGQPQHF.

The chain employs TRBV29-1 and TRBJ2-5; 8 positions agree with TRBD1. From germline, CDR1 is SQVTM and CDR2 ANQGSEA. The CDR3 extends over 15 amino acids. J was trimmed by 5 bases and V by 5 bases; bases with no gene match: 13. The CDR3 nucleotides read TGCAGCGTTCGGACAGGGAGGAACACCGGGGAGACCCAGTACTTC. Its protein is CSVRTGRNTGETQYF.